This TCR beta chain was retrieved from a study of T cells after posttransplantation cyclophosphamide. Study-wide results and caveats: TRB overlap between skin or GI tissue T cells and blood was limited. After PTCy, TRB diversity resembled that of CNI/methotrexate controls.

Notes on this clone: The antigen remains unidentified.

Cyclophosphamide on days +3 and +4 followed busulfan-fludarabine conditioning and a marrow graft. The assay was immunoSEQ multiplex PCR, and TCRdb's table has in-frame clones only and misses some. The table has 35,000 to 45,000 clones, more than 70% seen once; the top ten hold approximately 8.7%. The CDR3 is made up of 13 amino acids. Looked up from germline, CDR1 is SQVTM and CDR2 is ANQGSEA. The J segment lost 3 bases and the V segment lost 6 bases, leaving 4 bases of the junction unmatched. The chain has TRBV29-1 and TRBJ2-7; 11 bases are shared with TRBD2. The specimen comprised CD4+ T cells sorted from blood, sampled roughly 2,000 days after a stem cell transplant with posttransplant cyclophosphamide. The clonotype was recovered from a female patient in her forties or fifties who received an allogeneic stem cell transplant from a related donor, was CMV-positive, and had no GVHD. The graft donor may have contributed some T cells. CDR3 in DNA: TGCAGCGTAGCCACTAGCGGGGGCTACGAGCAGTACTTC. Translating gives CSVATSGGYEQYF.